Sequencing of this T cell receptor (beta chain) was carried out in a study of cytomegalovirus exposure and HLA in healthy donors. Study-level results: Among TCR beta chains, those listed as cytomegalovirus-associated numbered over 150.

There are 17 residues in the CDR3. Germline V gene lookup returns CDR1 SGDLS and CDR2 YYNGEE. The J segment lost 8 bases and the V segment lost 0 bases, leaving 12 bases of the junction unmatched. TCRdb's table, derived via immunoSEQ multiplex PCR, lists solely in-frame clones and lacks some. The sample consists of about 71,000 clones, roughly 94% of them appearing once. With regard to this clone: The antigen remains unidentified.

The chain is built from TRBV9 and TRBJ2-1; TRBD2 matches 9 bases. The sequenced sample was PBMCs. The receptor's source is a man aged 18 to 30 in good health and CMV-seropositive. The CDR3 loop reads CASSVEGWASGVDEQFF. The CDR3 nucleotides are TGTGCCAGCAGCGTAGAGGGGTGGGCTAGCGGGGTCGATGAGCAGTTCTTC.